This TCR beta chain was obtained from a study of blood T cell repertoires in COVID-19. Study information: In each case, the material was cDNA or gDNA derived from T cells, B-cell-depleted T cells, or PBMCs.

Only in-frame clones appear in the TCRdb table, and some are missing; sequencing was by immunoSEQ multiplex PCR. This repertoire shows under 250,000 clones, 87% found once; its top ten account for 9.5% to 14%. CDR1 SGHDT and CDR2 YYEEEE come from the germline V gene. This CDR3 has 14 residues. The V and J ends lost 0 bases and 4 bases, in that order; junction bases with no gene match: 2. Donors in Cohort 3 counted as recovered after two negative PCRs, clearance, or symptom resolution. The sequence derives from a man aged 25 to 40 who had recovered from COVID-19. The V call is TRBV5-6, the J call TRBJ1-1; 8 nucleotides agree with TRBD1. The sequenced sample consisted of PBMCs or T cells enriched from blood (not recorded which). CDR3 residues: CASSLGDRGTEAFF. In DNA form, the CDR3 reads TGTGCCAGCAGCTTGGGTGACAGGGGCACTGAAGCTTTCTTT.